This T cell receptor beta chain emerged from a study of metastatic and nonmetastatic thyroid tumors. All patients were treatment-naive before thyroid surgery. TCRdb re-called the PCR reads through MiXCR. The sample gives about 64,000 clones, 4% to 5% of which show up once; approximately 20% is in the top ten. The V end was cut by 3 bases, the J end by 0 bases, with 13 bases between. CDR1 and CDR2 (germline): DFQATT, SNEGSKA (reference sequence). The CDR3 runs to 15 residues. Sequencing used blood. The clonotype originates from a female donor with papillary thyroid cancer or a benign thyroid nodule (not recorded which). Some clones in this sample may be carry-over from other donors' samples. This rearrangement joins TRBV20-1 to TRBJ2-3, with D perhaps TRBD2 (5 bases). The CDR3 reads CSAREWETSTDTQYF. The DNA of the CDR3 is TGCAGTGCTAGGGAGTGGGAGACTAGCACAGATACGCAGTATTTT.